These 7 T cell receptor beta chains were sequenced from one sample in a study of blood T cell repertoires in COVID-19. Only in-frame clones appear in the TCRdb table, and some are missing; sequencing was by immunoSEQ multiplex PCR. The table lists 60,000 or so clones, approximately 75% of them singletons. The specimen was peripheral blood. Receptor source: a man older than 75 with acute or convalescent COVID-19.

The rearrangement uses TRBV28 and TRBJ2-7; maybe TRBD1 (6 bases). CDR1 and CDR2 (germline): MDHEN, SYDVKM. The CDR3 runs 14 residues. V was shortened by 3 bases and J by 2 bases, with 11 bases between the two germline ends. In DNA form, the CDR3 reads TGTGCCAGCAGTTTTGGGGGCAGGCCCTACGAGCAGTACTTC. This gives the protein CASSFGGRPYEQYF. The variable domain in full, completed from reference TRBV28 and TRBJ2-7, reads DVKVTQSSRYLVKRTGEKVFLECVQDMDHENMFWYRQDPGLGLRLIYFSYDVKMKEKGDIPEGYSVSREKKERFSLILESASTNQTSMYLCASSFGGRPYEQYFGPGTRLTVT.

The chain has TRBV6-1 and TRBJ1-2; D gene uncertain. The CDR3 totals 15 residues. The germline V gene has CDR1 MNHNS and CDR2 SASEGT. Trimming took 2 bases from V and 8 from J, leaving 18 bases between them. The CDR3 reads CASSEYIGSNGGYTF. CDR3 bases: TGTGCCAGCAGTGAATATATCGGGTCCAACGGAGGCTACACCTTC.

The chain recombines TRBV18 with TRBJ1-2, with 8 nucleotides matching TRBD1. Germline CDR1 KGHSH, CDR2 LQKENI. V shed 5 bases, J shed 5 bases, and the junction held 10 bases outside the gene matches. The CDR3 consists of 15 residues. DNA of the CDR3: TGTGCCAGCTCAACCTCGGGACAGGAAACTTATGGCTACACCTTC. Protein sequence: CASSTSGQETYGYTF.

This clone has just a few counts. The chain is built from TRBV7-9 and TRBJ2-1; D might be TRBD2 (6 bases). Trimming removed 4 bases from V and 0 bases from J, with 10 bases in between. The CDR3 totals 15 residues. Germline values: CDR1 SEHNR, CDR2 FQNEAQ (reference sequence). CDR3 sequence: CASSSGLRSYNEQFF. DNA for the CDR3: TGTGCCAGCAGCTCGGGACTCCGCTCCTACAATGAGCAGTTCTTC. Complete variable domain (other parts from reference TRBV7-9 and TRBJ2-1): DTGVSQNPRHKITKRGQNVTFRCDPISEHNRLYWYRQTLGQGPEFLTYFQNEAQLEKSRLLSDRFSAERPKGSFSTLEIQRTEQGDSAMYLCASSSGLRSYNEQFFGPGTRLTVL.

The V and J genes are TRBV5-1 and TRBJ2-5; 9 nucleotides line up with TRBD1. Germline-derived CDR1 and CDR2 are SGHRS and YFSETQ. CDR3 length equals 13 residues. V dropped 5 bases and J dropped 3; count of bases not matched to a gene: 2. For the CDR3, the DNA is TGCGCCAGCAGGGACAGGGGAGAAGAGACCCAGTACTTC. Translating gives CASRDRGEETQYF. Full variable domain (outside the CDR3, taken from reference TRBV5-1 and TRBJ2-5): KAGVTQTPRYLIKTRGQQVTLSCSPISGHRSVSWYQQTPGQGLQFLFEYFSETQRNKGNFPGRFSGRQFSNSRSEMNVSTLELGDSALYLCASRDRGEETQYFGPGTRLLVL.

A few counts support this clone. This chain joins TRBV11-3 and TRBJ2-1, with a tentative D call TRBD1 (6 bases). The CDR3 has 16 residues. V shed 1 base and J shed 4 bases, with 14 bases lying between them. Germline-derived CDR1 and CDR2 are SGHNT and YENEEA. The CDR3 protein is CASSLVSGVPYNEQFF. The CDR3 nucleotides are TGTGCCAGCAGCTTAGTGTCAGGGGTCCCGTACAATGAGCAGTTCTTC.

The chain combines TRBV5-1 with TRBJ1-2; D not resolved. Trimming took off 1 base at V and 3 bases at J, with 7 bases between the two ends. The CDR3 has 13 amino acids. CDR1 and CDR2 from the germline V gene are SGHRS and YFSETQ. The CDR3 DNA is TGCGCCAGCAGCTTGACAGCTTACTATGGCTACACCTTC. Its translation is CASSLTAYYGYTF.